These 18 T cell receptor beta chains originate from one sample sequenced in a study of T cells in Graves' hyperthyroidism and ophthalmopathy. RNA transcripts gave rise to amplified TCR beta CDR3 regions. With the HTBI primer set, the TCR CDR3 went through a first round of RT-PCR. TCRdb re-derived calls from the multiplex PCR reads in MiXCR, one entry per CDR3 protein. The sample includes about 680,000 distinct CDR3 sequences, around 40% of them seen just once. Sequenced sample: blood. These receptors all come from a woman in her 40s with Graves' hyperthyroidism.

This clonotype was picked up a small number of times. The rearrangement joins TRBV5-4 to TRBJ1-3; no clear D. Trimming pared 4 bases from V and 1 base from J, leaving 9 bases between. From germline, CDR1 is SGHNT and CDR2 YYREEE (reference sequence). CDR3 length: 14 amino acids. DNA of the CDR3: TGTGCCAGCAGCCCCACTCCTTCTGGAAACACCATATATTTT. This gives the protein CASSPTPSGNTIYF.

The V gene is TRBV9, the J gene TRBJ2-3; 9 nucleotides match TRBD1. The CDR3 runs to 15 residues. J lost 4 bases, V lost 0 bases, and 3 bases had no gene match. Per germline, CDR1 SGDLS and CDR2 YYNGEE. This chain's CDR3 is CASSVGTGAADTQYF. In DNA, the CDR3 is TGTGCCAGCAGCGTAGGGACAGGGGCGGCAGATACGCAGTATTTT.

Notes on this clonotype: As the CDR3 is not closed by the conserved phenylalanine or tryptophan, this likely results from a read error. This sequence joins TRBV29-1 and TRBJ1-1; no definite D call. This CDR3 has 13 residues. V was pared by 3 bases and J by 4 bases, with 12 bases between. Germline V gives CDR1 SQVTM, CDR2 ANQGSEA. CDR3 loop: CSVDLGLSTEAFL. As DNA, the CDR3 is TGCAGCGTTGATCTGGGGTTGTCCACTGAAGCTTTCCTT.

The table lists this clonotype with a few counts. V is TRBV5-5 and J is TRBJ1-2; D unclear. V was shortened by 2 bases and J by 7 bases, with 6 bases between the two germline ends. The length of the CDR3 is 11 residues. Germline assignment: CDR1 SGHKS and CDR2 YYEKEE (reference sequence). This CDR3 reads CASSFFAGYTF. In DNA, the CDR3 is TGTGCCAGCAGCTTTTTTGCTGGCTACACCTTC.

This clonotype has at least ten counts. The gene calls are TRBV13 and TRBJ2-7; the D is unclear. The CDR3 length is 11 residues. Trimming stripped 2 bases from V and 7 bases from J, with 6 bases between. CDR1 PRHDT and CDR2 FYEKMQ come from the germline V gene (reference sequence). Here the CDR3 DNA reads TGTGCCAGCAGCTTATCGTTTGAGCAGTACTTC. Protein product: CASSLSFEQYF.

The V call is TRBV19, the J call TRBJ2-1; TRBD1 might be the D (6 bases). The length of the CDR3 is 13 residues. Germline loops: CDR1 LNHDA, CDR2 SQIVND (reference sequence). Trimming left V 5 bases short and J 6 bases short, with 11 bases between. CDR3 protein: CASSHGGPNEQFF. The CDR3 coding sequence is TGTGCCAGTAGTCATGGGGGCCCCAATGAGCAGTTCTTC.

This clonotype was seen more than once but under ten times. The chain has TRBV6-5 and TRBJ2-2, with D perhaps being TRBD1 or TRBD2 (5 bases each). CDR1 is MNHEY, CDR2 SVGAGI, per germline. Deletions cut 4 bases from V and 4 bases from J, with 13 bases between. The CDR3 sequence is 15 residues long. The DNA for the CDR3 is TGTGCCAGCAGTTGGGGACGGGGTGGCACCGGGGAGCTGTTTTTT. It encodes CASSWGRGGTGELFF.

The chain employs TRBV7-2 and TRBJ1-1; possible D gene TRBD1, 6 bases. Trimming removed 1 base from V and 5 bases from J, with 14 bases in between. The CDR3 is 15 amino acids. Looked up from germline, CDR1 is SGHTA and CDR2 is FQGNSA. The CDR3 sequence is CASSLEGGPGTEAFF. Written as DNA, the CDR3 is TGTGCCAGCAGCTTAGAGGGGGGGCCAGGGACTGAAGCTTTCTTT. Full variable domain (remainder filled in from reference TRBV7-2 and TRBJ1-1): GAGVSQSPSNKVTEKGKDVELRCDPISGHTALYWYRQSLGQGLEFLIYFQGNSAPDKSGLPSDRFSAERTGGSVSTLTIQRTQQEDSAVYLCASSLEGGPGTEAFFGQGTRLTVV.

The rearrangement joins TRBV29-1 to TRBJ1-2; 10 bases map to TRBD1. Germline loops: CDR1 SQVTM, CDR2 ANQGSEA. V lost 7 bases, J lost 5 bases, and 10 bases stayed unmatched. The CDR3 has 14 residues. The CDR3 coding sequence is TGCAGCGGATCCCGGGACAGGGGATTATATGGCTACACCTTC. Its translation is CSGSRDRGLYGYTF.

This clonotype was detected many times. The chain joins TRBV24-1 to TRBJ2-5; 9 positions match TRBD2. With V trimmed by 3 bases and J by 5 bases, 6 bases remained unmatched. Germline V gene lookup returns CDR1 KGHDR and CDR2 SFDVKD. The CDR3 sequence is 15 residues long. The CDR3 bases are TGTGCCACCAGTGATAAAGGACTAGCGACGGAGACCCAGTACTTC. Protein sequence: CATSDKGLATETQYF.

The CDR3 DNA sequence: TGTGCCAGCAGTTTATTAGGTGGTCGGTTTCTTGGCTACACCTTC. Translating it yields CASSLLGGRFLGYTF. The V call is TRBV25-1, the J call TRBJ1-2; D unclear. Looked up from germline, CDR1 is MGHDK and CDR2 is SYGVNS. CDR3 length: 15 residues. V dropped 5 bases and J dropped 7 bases, with 20 bases sitting between them.

At least ten counts were recorded for this clonotype. The chain carries TRBV10-3 and TRBJ2-7; D is undetermined. CDR1 and CDR2 from the germline V gene are ENHRY and SYGVKD. Trimming stripped 0 bases from V and 6 bases from J, with 9 bases between. The CDR3 length is 13 residues. The CDR3 region is CAISESKLREQYF. The CDR3 bases are TGTGCCATCAGTGAGTCGAAGCTTCGCGAGCAGTACTTC.

The J gene is TRBJ2-1, the V gene TRBV5-2. TRBV5-2 is described as a pseudogene. CDR3 size: 12 residues. The DNA of the CDR3 is TGTGCCAGCAATGATAGAAGGGATGAGCAGTTCTTC. As protein: CASNDRRDEQFF.

This clonotype has only a few counts. The chain uses TRBV5-4 and TRBJ1-3; 8 bases agree with TRBD1. Germline CDR1 and CDR2: SGHNT and YYREEE (reference sequence). Trimming took 5 bases from V and 2 from J; bases not matched to a gene: 3. The CDR3 runs to 14 residues. CDR3 region: CASSTGGAGNTIYF. DNA for the CDR3: TGTGCCAGCAGTACAGGGGGAGCTGGAAACACCATATATTTT.

The V and J genes are TRBV7-8 and TRBJ1-2; TRBD1 matches at 7 bases. Germline loops: CDR1 SGHVS, CDR2 FQNEAQ. The CDR3 is 18 amino acids. V shed 5 bases, J shed 3 bases, and the junction held 18 bases outside the gene matches. CDR3 loop: CASSPRDSGIRTDYGYTF. DNA of the CDR3: TGTGCCAGCAGCCCCCGGGACAGCGGCATCCGAACGGACTATGGCTACACCTTC.

This clonotype has a handful of counts. The chain is built from TRBV5-1 and TRBJ1-5; perhaps TRBD1 as D (5 bases). V shed 4 bases and J shed 4 bases, with 12 bases lying between them. This CDR3 contains 14 residues. Looked up from germline, CDR1 is SGHRS and CDR2 is YFSETQ. CDR3 DNA sequence: TGCGCCAGCAGCCCGTTCGGGGGGAATCAGCCCCAGCATTTT. Translating it yields CASSPFGGNQPQHF.

This clonotype was observed at least ten times. This rearrangement joins TRBV19 to TRBJ1-5; D gene ambiguous. V was shortened by 1 base and J by 6 bases, with 16 bases between the two germline ends. The CDR3 extends over 16 amino acids. Germline loops: CDR1 LNHDA, CDR2 SQIVND (reference sequence). The CDR3: CASSIGVVRTGQPQHF. The CDR3 region has the DNA TGTGCCAGTAGTATAGGGGTTGTGAGGACGGGTCAGCCCCAGCATTTT.

The rearrangement uses TRBV30 and TRBJ1-2, with 8 bases fitting TRBD1. V gave up 2 bases and J gave up 5 bases; unmatched junction bases: 4. The CDR3 has 13 amino acids. Germline CDR1 and CDR2: GTSNPN and SVGIG (reference sequence). In DNA form, the CDR3 reads TGTGCCTGGAGTTCGGACAGGGCGTATGGCTACACCTTC. Its protein is CAWSSDRAYGYTF.